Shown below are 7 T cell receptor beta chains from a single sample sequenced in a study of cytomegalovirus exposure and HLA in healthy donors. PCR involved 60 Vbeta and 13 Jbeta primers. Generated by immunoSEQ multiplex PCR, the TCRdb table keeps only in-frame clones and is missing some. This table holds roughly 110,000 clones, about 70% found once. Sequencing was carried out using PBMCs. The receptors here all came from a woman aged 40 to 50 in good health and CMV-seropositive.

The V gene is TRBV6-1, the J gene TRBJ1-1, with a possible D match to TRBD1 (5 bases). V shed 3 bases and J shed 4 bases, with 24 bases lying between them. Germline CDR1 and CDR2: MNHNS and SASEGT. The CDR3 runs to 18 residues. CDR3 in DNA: TGTGCCAGCAGTGACCCACCCGGACACCAGTTGCCCACCACTGAAGCTTTCTTT. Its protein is CASSDPPGHQLPTTEAFF.

CDR3 sequence reads: CASRRQGGTGELFF. CDR3 DNA: TGTGCCAGCAGAAGGCAGGGTGGCACCGGGGAGCTGTTTTTT. The chain joins TRBV27 to TRBJ2-2; D perhaps matches TRBD1 (5 bases). The CDR3 sequence is 14 residues long. In germline, CDR1 is MNHEY, CDR2 SMNVEV (reference sequence). V lost 6 bases and J 4 bases, leaving 12 bases between the germline ends.

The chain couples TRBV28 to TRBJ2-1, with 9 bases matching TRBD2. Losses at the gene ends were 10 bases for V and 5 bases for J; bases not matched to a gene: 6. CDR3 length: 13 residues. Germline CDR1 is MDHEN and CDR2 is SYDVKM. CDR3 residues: CATLTSGHNEQFF. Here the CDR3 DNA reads TGTGCCACTTTGACTAGCGGACACAATGAGCAGTTCTTC.

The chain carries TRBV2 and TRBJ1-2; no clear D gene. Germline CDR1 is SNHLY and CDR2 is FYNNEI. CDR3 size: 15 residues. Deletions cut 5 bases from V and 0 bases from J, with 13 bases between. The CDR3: CASSFVTIANYGYTF. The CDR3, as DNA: TGTGCCAGCAGTTTCGTGACAATAGCTAACTATGGCTACACCTTC.

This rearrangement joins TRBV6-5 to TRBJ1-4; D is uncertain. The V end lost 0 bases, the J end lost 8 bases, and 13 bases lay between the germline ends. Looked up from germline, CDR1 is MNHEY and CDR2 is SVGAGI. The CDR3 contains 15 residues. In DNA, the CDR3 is TGTGCCAGCAGTTACTCGACGGGGTTAGGGGAAAAACTGTTTTTT. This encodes CASSYSTGLGEKLFF.

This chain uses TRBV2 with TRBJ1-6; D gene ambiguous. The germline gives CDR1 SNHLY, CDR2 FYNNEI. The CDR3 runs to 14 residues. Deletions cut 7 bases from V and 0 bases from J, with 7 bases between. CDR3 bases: TGTGCCAGCAAACAGAGCTCCTATAATTCACCCCTCCACTTT. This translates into CASKQSSYNSPLHF.

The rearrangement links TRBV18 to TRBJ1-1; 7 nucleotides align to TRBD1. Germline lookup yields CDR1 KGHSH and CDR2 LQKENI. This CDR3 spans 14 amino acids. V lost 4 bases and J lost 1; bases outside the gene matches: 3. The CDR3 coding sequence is TGTGCCAGCTCACGTCAGGGGGAGAACACTGAAGCTTTCTTT. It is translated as CASSRQGENTEAFF.